The clone carrying this TCR beta chain came up a few times. This entry comes from a study of T cell repertoires in cytomegalovirus infection. Via MiXCR, TCRdb re-called the reads, giving one row per CDR3 protein. Among 310,000 or so distinct CDR3 sequences, about 8.8% were seen once, and the ten largest hold more than 2.5%. Trimming removed 0 bases at V and 0 bases at J, with 15 bases between. The CDR3 length is 17 residues. Germline V CDR1 and CDR2: ENHRY, SYGVKD. The material sequenced was PBMCs. The chain employs TRBV10-3 and TRBJ2-7; D might be TRBD1 or TRBD2, each matching 5 bases. The receptor comes from a human donor in good health (CMV status not recorded). Some clones in this sample may be carry-over from other donors' samples. Written as DNA, the CDR3 is TGTGCCATCAGTGAGTCCGGGACGGATATCTCCTCCTACGAGCAGTACTTC. Translating it yields CAISESGTDISSYEQYF.